What follows is one T cell receptor beta chain and its context. Antigen specificity is unknown. The sample originates from a study of cytomegalovirus exposure and HLA in healthy donors. The study, taken as a whole, reports: Some TCR beta chains (roughly 160 of them) were listed as cytomegalovirus-associated. The authors later linked a missense DCLRE1C variant to TCR beta V- and J-gene trimming.

Amplification used 60 Vbeta primers and 13 Jbeta primers. Data came from immunoSEQ multiplex PCR; TCRdb stores just in-frame clones and leaves some out. The table has 90,000 to 120,000 clones, 78% seen once; the top ten hold roughly 1.7%. The V end was cut by 0 bases, the J end by 0 bases, with 7 bases between. CDR1 and CDR2 (germline): SGHRS, YFSETQ. CDR3 size: 15 residues. This sequence originates from a woman between 40 and 50 years old in good health and CMV-seronegative. Sequencing was done on a sample of PBMCs. The chain links TRBV5-1 to TRBJ2-1; a weak D match, TRBD1 (6 bases). The DNA for the CDR3 is TGCGCCAGCAGCTTGGTACAGGGCTCCTACAATGAGCAGTTCTTC. It yields the protein CASSLVQGSYNEQFF.